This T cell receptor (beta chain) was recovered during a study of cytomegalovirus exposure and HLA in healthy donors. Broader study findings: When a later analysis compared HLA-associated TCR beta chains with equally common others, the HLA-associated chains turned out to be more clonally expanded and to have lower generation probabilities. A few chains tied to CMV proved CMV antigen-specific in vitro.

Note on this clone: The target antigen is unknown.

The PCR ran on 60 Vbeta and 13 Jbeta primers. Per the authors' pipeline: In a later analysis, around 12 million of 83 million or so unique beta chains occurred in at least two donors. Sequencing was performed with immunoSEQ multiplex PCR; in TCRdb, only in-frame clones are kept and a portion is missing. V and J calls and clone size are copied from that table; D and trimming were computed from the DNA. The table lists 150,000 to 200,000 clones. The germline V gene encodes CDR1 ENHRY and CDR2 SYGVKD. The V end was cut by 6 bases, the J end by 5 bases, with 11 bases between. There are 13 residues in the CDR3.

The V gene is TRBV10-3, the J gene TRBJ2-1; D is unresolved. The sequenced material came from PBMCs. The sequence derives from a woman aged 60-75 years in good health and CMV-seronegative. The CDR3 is CAISERGDNEQFF. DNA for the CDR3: TGTGCCATCAGCGAACGAGGAGACAATGAGCAGTTCTTC.